This T cell receptor (beta chain) was observed in a study of blood T cell repertoires in COVID-19. Looking at the study overall: T cells, B-cell-depleted T cells, or PBMCs supplied cDNA or gDNA.

The repertoire was sequenced with immunoSEQ multiplex PCR; TCRdb's copy has only in-frame clones and lacks some. The data contain about 210,000 clones, about 88% of them singletons. The V gene end was trimmed by 5 bases and the J gene end by 2 bases; junction bases not matched to a gene: 6. The V gene's germline CDR1 is SGHTA and CDR2 FQGNSA. The CDR3 consists of 15 residues. The sequence derives from a woman older than 75 with acute or convalescent COVID-19. The chain carries TRBV7-2 and TRBJ2-3; 8 bases match TRBD1. The sequenced sample was peripheral blood. The CDR3 nucleotides are TGTGCCAGCAGCCTTGAGGGACAGGACACAGATACGCAGTATTTT. It translates to CASSLEGQDTDTQYF.